This T cell receptor (beta chain) derives from a study of control samples from healthy donors and cancer patients. Germline lookup yields CDR1 SGDLS and CDR2 YYNGEE. Unmatched junction bases numbered 15, after V lost 4 bases and J lost 2 bases. CDR3 length: 18 amino acids. Assay: immunoSEQ multiplex PCR; the TCRdb copy retains only in-frame clones and omits some. The sample holds under 95,000 clones; 80% to 95% are singletons and the top ten take roughly 0.9%. The chain carries TRBV9 and TRBJ1-1; 9 bases match TRBD1. The sequenced sample consisted of blood. The sequence came from a woman between 25 and 40 years old in good health. The CDR3, as DNA: TGTGCCAGCAGCACCTCGACAGGGGGTTTATCTTTTAACACTGAAGCTTTCTTT. Translation gives CASSTSTGGLSFNTEAFF.